The source of this TCR beta chain is a study of T cell repertoires and Cas9 in healthy adults (dated by TCRdb to 2016 to 2019). For context, the study as a whole: Within the CD4 and CD8 compartments, SpCas9-reactive T cells were assessed for multi-effector potency, cytotoxicity and lineage determination. Preexisting T cell immunity against the Streptococcus pyogenes Cas9 nuclease (SpCas9) used in CRISPR gene editing was examined in the study. General study outcomes and caveats: Proliferation and function of SpCas9-reactive effector T cells were reported to be mitigated in vitro by SpCas9-reactive regulatory T cells. A high frequency of SpCas9-reactive regulatory T cells appeared to be contained within the SpCas9-reactive T cell response.

Points on this clone: The sample holds no much larger clone one base away, and base qualities are not on file.

The library was generated by the immunoSEQ multiplex PCR assay. Here the immuneACCESS table is served through TCRdb, limited to in-frame sequences with V and J called. Missing clones are a known gap in these copies; in checked studies unresolved V genes cover under half, and the rest lacks a known reason. This sample gives some 1,500 clones in total; around three quarters of them show up just once. The ten biggest clones cover less than 9.5% of the sample. Donors were healthy humans. At the junction V is shortened by 0 bases and J by 2 bases, with 1 base in between. Measured from the cysteine to the phenylalanine, the CDR3 is 12 residues long. Only the CDR3 DNA is retained, 36 bases long and in frame from the first base. The germline V gene specifies SGDLS as CDR1 and YYNGEE as CDR2.

Sequences were obtained from SpCas9-reactive Tregs (CD4+, CD25+, CD127-, CD137+, CD154-) from PBMCs; culture status not recorded. According to the study, the label for this sample's cell subset or site signals: SpCas9-reactive regulatory T cells. The rearrangement joined TRBV9 to TRBJ2-3, with the D gene too uncertain to name. The source of this sequence is a human donor in good health. This receptor has the CDR3 CASSVDTDTQYF. The DNA is as follows: TGTGCCAGCAGCGTAGACACAGATACGCAGTATTTT.